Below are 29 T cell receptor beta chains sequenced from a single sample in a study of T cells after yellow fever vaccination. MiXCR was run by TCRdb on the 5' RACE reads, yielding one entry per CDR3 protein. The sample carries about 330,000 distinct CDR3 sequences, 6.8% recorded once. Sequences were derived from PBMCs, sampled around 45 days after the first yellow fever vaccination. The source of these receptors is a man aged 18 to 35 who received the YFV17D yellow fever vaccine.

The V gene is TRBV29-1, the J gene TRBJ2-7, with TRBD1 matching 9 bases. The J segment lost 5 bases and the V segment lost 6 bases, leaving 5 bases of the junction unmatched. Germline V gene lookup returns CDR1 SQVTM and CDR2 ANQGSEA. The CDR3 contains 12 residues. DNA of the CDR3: TGCAGCGTCGACGGACAGGGGAACGAGCAGTACTTC. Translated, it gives CSVDGQGNEQYF.

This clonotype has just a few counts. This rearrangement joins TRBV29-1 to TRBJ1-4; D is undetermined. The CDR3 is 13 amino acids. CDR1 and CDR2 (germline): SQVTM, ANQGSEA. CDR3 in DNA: TGCAGTTGTGGCAGCAATGAAAATGAAAAACTGTTTTTT. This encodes CSCGSNENEKLFF.

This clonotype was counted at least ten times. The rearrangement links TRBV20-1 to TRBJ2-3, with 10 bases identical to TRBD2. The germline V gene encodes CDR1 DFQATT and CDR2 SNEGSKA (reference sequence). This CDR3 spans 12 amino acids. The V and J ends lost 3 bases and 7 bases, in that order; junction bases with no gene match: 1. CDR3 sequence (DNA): TGCAGTGCTAGTAGCGGGGGGCATACGCAGTATTTT. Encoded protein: CSASSGGHTQYF.

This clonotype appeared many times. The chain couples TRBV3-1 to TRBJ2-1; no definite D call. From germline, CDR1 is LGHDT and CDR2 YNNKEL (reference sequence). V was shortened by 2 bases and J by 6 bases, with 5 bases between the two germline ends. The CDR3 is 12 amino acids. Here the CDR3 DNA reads TGTGCCAGCAGCCAATCGAGCAATGAGCAGTTCTTC. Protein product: CASSQSSNEQFF.

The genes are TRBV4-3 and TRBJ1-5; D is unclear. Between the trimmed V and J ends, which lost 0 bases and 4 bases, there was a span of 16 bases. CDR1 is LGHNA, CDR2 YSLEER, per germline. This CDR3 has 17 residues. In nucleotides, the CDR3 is TGCGCCAGCAGCCAAGACAGCGCCGTCCAACCTAATCAGCCCCAGCATTTT. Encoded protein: CASSQDSAVQPNQPQHF.

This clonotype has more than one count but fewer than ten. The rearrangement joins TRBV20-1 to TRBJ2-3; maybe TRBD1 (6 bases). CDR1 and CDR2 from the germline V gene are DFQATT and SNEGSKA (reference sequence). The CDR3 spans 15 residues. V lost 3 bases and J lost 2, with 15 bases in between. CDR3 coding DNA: TGCAGTGCTAGTACAGGGTCAGTTTTCACAGATACGCAGTATTTT. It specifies CSASTGSVFTDTQYF.

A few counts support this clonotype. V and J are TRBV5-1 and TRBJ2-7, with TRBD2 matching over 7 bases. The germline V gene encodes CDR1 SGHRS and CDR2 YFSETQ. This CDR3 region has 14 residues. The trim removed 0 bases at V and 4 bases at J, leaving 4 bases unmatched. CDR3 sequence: CASSLGSGEYEQYV. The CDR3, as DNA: TGCGCCAGCAGCTTGGGAAGCGGGGAGTACGAGCAGTACGTC.

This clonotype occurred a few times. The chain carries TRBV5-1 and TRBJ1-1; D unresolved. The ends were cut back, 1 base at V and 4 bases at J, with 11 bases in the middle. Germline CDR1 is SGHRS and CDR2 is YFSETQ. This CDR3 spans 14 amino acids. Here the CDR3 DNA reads TGCGCCAGCAGCTTGTCCTATGAGGGCACTGAAGCTTTCTTT. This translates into CASSLSYEGTEAFF.

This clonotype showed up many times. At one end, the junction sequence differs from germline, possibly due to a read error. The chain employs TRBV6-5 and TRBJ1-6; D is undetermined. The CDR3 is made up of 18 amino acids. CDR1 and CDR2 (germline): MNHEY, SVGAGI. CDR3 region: CASSYSPGQDPDNSPLHF. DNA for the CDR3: TGTGCCAGCAGCTACTCTCCGGGCCAAGACCCGGACAATTCACCCCTCCACTTT.

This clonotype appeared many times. CDR3 in DNA: TGCAGCGTTGAAGCGAGGGACAACTCCTACAATGAGCAGTTCTTC. Its translation is CSVEARDNSYNEQFF. The chain joins TRBV29-1 to TRBJ2-1, with a weak D call TRBD1 (6 bases). The CDR3 runs to 15 residues. CDR1 SQVTM and CDR2 ANQGSEA come from the germline V gene. Trimming took 1 base from V and 0 from J, leaving 10 bases between them.

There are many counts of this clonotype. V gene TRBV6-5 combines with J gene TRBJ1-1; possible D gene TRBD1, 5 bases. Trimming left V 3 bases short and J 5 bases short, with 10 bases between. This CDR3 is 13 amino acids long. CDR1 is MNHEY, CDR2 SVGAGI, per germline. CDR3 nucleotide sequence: TGTGCCAGCAGTTATGAGGGGTGGACTGAAGCTTTCTTT. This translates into CASSYEGWTEAFF.

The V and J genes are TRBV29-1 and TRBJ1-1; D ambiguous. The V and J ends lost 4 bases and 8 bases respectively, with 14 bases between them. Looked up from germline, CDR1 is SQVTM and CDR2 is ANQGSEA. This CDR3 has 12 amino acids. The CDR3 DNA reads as TGCAGCGTTGTCTCCCCCTCCACCGAAGCTTTCTTT. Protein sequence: CSVVSPSTEAFF.

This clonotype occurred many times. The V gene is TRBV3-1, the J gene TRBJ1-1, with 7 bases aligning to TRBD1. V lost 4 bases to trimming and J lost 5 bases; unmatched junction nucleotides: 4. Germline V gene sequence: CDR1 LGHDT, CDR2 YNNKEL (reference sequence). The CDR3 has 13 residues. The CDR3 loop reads CASSRTGGTEAFF. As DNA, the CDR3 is TGTGCCAGCAGCCGGACAGGAGGTACTGAAGCTTTCTTT. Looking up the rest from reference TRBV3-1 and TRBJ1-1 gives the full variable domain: DTAVSQTPKYLVTQMGNDKSIKCEQNLGHDTMYWYKQDSKKFLKIMFSYNNKELIINETVPNRFSPKSPDKAHLNLHINSLELGDSAVYFCASSRTGGTEAFFGQGTRLTVV.

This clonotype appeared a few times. In DNA, the CDR3 is TGTGCCAGCAGCGAGGGGCCCCAAGAGACCCAGTACTTC. This gives the protein CASSEGPQETQYF. The chain employs TRBV9 and TRBJ2-5, with D possibly matching TRBD1 (5 bases). CDR1 is SGDLS, CDR2 YYNGEE, per germline. There are 13 residues in the CDR3. Between the trimmed V and J ends, which lost 3 bases and 1 base, there was a span of 7 bases.

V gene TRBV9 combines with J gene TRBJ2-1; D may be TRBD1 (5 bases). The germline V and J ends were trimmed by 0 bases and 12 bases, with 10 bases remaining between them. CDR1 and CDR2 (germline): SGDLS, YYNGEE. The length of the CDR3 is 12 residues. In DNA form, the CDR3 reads TGTGCCAGCAGCGTAGATCAGGGTTTGCAGTTCTTC. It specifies CASSVDQGLQFF. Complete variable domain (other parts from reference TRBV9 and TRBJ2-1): DSGVTQTPKHLITATGQRVTLRCSPRSGDLSVYWYQQSLDQGLQFLIQYYNGEERAKGNILERFSAQQFPDLHSELNLSSLELGDSALYFCASSVDQGLQFFGPGTRLTVL.

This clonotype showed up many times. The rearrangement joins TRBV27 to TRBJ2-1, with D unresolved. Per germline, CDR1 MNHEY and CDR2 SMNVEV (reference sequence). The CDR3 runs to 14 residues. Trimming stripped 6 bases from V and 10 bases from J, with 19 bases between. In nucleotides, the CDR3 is TGTGCCAGCAGCGTAGAAGCCTCTCCCCCCGAGCAGTTCTTC. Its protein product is CASSVEASPPEQFF.

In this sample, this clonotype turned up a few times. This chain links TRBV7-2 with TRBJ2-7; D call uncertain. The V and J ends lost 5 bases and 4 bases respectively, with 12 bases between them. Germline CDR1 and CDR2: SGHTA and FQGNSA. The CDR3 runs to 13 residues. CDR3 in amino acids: CASSTGPGYEQYF. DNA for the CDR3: TGTGCCAGCAGCACTGGCCCCGGATACGAGCAGTACTTC.

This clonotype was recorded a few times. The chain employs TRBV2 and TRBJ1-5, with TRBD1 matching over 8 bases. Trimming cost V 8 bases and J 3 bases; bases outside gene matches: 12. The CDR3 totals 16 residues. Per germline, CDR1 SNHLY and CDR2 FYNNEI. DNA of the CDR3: TGTGCCAGCGGATTGGACAGGGCAACTAACAATCAGCCCCAGCATTTT. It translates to CASGLDRATNNQPQHF.

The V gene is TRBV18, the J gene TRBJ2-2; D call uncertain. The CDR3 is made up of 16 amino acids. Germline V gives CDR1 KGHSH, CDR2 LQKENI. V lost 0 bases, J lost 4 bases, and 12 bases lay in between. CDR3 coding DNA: TGTGCCAGCTCACCACCGACGGGCGCCGGCACCGGGGAGCTGTTTTTT. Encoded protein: CASSPPTGAGTGELFF.

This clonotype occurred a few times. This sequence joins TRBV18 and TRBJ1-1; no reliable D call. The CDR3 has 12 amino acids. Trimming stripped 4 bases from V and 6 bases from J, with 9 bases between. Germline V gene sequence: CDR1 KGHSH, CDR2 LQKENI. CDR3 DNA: TGTGCCAGCTCACAAAGGGCGGCTGAAGCTTTCTTT. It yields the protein CASSQRAAEAFF. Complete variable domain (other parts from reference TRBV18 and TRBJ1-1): NAGVMQNPRHLVRRRGQEARLRCSPMKGHSHVYWYRQLPEEGLKFMVYLQKENIIDESGMPKERFSAEFPKEGPSILRIQQVVRGDSAAYFCASSQRAAEAFFGQGTRLTVV.

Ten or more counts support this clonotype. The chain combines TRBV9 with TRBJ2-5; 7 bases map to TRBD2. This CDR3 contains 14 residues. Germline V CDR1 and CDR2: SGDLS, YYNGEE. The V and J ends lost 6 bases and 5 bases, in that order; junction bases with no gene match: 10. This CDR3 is CASTPSGGWETQYF. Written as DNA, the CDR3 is TGTGCCAGCACCCCCTCCGGGGGGTGGGAGACCCAGTACTTC.

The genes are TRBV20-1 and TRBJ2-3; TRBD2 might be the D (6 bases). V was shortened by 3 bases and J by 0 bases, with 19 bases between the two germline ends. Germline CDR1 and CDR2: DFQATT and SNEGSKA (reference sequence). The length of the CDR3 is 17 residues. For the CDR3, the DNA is TGCAGTGCTAGTATCGCTAAGACTAGTCCTAGCACAGATACGCAGTATTTT. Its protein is CSASIAKTSPSTDTQYF.

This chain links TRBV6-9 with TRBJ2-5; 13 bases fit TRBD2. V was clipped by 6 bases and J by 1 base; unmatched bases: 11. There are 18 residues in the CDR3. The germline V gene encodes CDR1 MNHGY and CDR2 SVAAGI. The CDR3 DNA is TGTGCCAGCAGCCCGCGGACTAGCGGGGGAGAGCCCCAAGAGACCCAGTACTTC. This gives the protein CASSPRTSGGEPQETQYF.

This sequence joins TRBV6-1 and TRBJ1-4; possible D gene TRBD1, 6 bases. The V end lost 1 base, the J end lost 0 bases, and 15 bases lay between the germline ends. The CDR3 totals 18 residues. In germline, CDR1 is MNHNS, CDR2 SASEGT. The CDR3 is CASSEVPQGRTTNEKLFF. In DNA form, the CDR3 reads TGTGCCAGCAGTGAAGTTCCACAGGGAAGGACAACTAATGAAAAACTGTTTTTT.

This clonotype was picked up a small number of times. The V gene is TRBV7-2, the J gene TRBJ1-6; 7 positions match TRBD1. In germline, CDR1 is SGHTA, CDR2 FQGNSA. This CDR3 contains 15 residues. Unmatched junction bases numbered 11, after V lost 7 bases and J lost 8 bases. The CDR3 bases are TGTGCCAGCAAGCTCGACAGGGTCCGATATTCACCCCTCCACTTT. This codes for CASKLDRVRYSPLHF.

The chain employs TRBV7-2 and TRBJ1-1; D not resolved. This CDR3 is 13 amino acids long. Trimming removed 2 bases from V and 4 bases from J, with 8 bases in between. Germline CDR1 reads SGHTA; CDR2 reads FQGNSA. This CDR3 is CASSLTKTTEAFF. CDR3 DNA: TGTGCCAGCAGCTTAACAAAGACCACTGAAGCTTTCTTT.

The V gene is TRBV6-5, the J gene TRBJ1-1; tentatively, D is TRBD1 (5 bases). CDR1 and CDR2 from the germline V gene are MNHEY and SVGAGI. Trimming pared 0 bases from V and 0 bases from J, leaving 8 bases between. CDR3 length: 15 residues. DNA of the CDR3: TGTGCCAGCAGTTACTCTAAGACAGTGAACACTGAAGCTTTCTTT. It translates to CASSYSKTVNTEAFF.

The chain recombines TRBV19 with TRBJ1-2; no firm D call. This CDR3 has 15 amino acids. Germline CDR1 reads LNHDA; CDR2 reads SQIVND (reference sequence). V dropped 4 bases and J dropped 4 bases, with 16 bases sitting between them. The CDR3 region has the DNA TGTGCCAGTAGTACGCAATACGATCGAGGCTATGGCTACACCTTC. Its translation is CASSTQYDRGYGYTF.

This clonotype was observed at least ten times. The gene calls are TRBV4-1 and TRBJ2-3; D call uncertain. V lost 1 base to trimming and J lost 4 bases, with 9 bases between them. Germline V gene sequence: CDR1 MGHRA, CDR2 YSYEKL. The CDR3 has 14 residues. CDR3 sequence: CASSQGPGSDTQYF. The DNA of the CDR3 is TGCGCCAGCAGCCAAGGCCCAGGATCAGATACGCAGTATTTT.